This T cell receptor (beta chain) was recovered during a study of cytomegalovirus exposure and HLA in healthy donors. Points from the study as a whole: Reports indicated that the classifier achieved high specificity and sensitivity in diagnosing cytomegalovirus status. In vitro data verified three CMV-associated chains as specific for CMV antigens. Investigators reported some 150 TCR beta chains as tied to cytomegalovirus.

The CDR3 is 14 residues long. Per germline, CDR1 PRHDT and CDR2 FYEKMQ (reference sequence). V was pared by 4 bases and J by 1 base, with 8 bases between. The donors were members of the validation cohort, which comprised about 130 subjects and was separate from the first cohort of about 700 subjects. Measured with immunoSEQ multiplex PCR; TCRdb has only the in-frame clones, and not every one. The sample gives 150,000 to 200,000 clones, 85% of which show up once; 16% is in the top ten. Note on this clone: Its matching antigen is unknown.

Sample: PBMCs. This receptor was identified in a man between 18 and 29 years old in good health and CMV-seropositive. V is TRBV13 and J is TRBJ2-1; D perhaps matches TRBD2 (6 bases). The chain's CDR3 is CASSWGESYNEQFF. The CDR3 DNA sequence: TGTGCCAGCAGCTGGGGGGAGTCCTACAATGAGCAGTTCTTC.